This entry lists 26 T cell receptor beta chains sequenced from one sample in a study of OX40 agonist ivuxolimab in advanced cancers. Profiling relied on immunoSEQ multiplex PCR, and the TCRdb table lists in-frame clones only, not all of them. The sample comprises 100,000 to 120,000 clones, approximately 90% of which are singletons, and 0.66% rests with the top ten. The source material was CD4+ or CD8+ T cells sorted from blood, sampled in a trial of the OX40 agonist ivuxolimab. All receptors come from an adult with an advanced solid tumor such as melanoma, head and neck, liver or kidney cancer.

This chain connects TRBV6-1 to TRBJ1-6; TRBD1 might be the D (6 bases). CDR3 length equals 13 residues. V was clipped by 7 bases and J by 7 bases, with 11 bases between them. CDR1 is MNHNS and CDR2 is SASEGT in the germline V gene. Here the CDR3 DNA reads TGTGCCAGCACCGACAGGAGGAATTCACCCCTCCACTTT. This translates into CASTDRRNSPLHF.

There are a few counts of this clone. This chain uses TRBV19 with TRBJ2-3; 16 bases are shared with TRBD2. Trimming removed 7 bases from V and 8 bases from J; junction bases left unmatched: 9. The length of the CDR3 is 16 residues. CDR1 LNHDA and CDR2 SQIVND come from the germline V gene (reference sequence). The CDR3 is CASNPQGLAGGLTQYF. CDR3 coding DNA: TGTGCCAGTAACCCCCAGGGACTAGCGGGGGGGCTTACGCAGTATTTT.

The V gene is TRBV5-4, the J gene TRBJ2-7; D possibly corresponds to TRBD1 (5 bases). V was trimmed by 4 bases and J by 5 bases, leaving 13 bases between them. This CDR3 has 13 residues. Germline assignment: CDR1 SGHNT and CDR2 YYREEE (reference sequence). The CDR3 bases are TGTGCCAGCAGCCCTTTGTCCAGGGACGAGCAGTACTTC. Translating it yields CASSPLSRDEQYF.

V gene TRBV6-5 combines with J gene TRBJ1-1, with unresolved D. Trimming cost V 5 bases and J 7 bases, with 8 bases left between them. The germline gives CDR1 MNHEY, CDR2 SVGAGI. This CDR3 is built from 11 residues. DNA of the CDR3: TGTGCCAGCAGTATCTCCGGTGAAGCTTTCTTT. Translation: CASSISGEAFF.

J is TRBJ2-7 and V is TRBV6-1, with 8 bases fitting TRBD1. The trim removed 6 bases at V and 5 bases at J, leaving 12 bases unmatched. The germline CDR1 and CDR2 sequences are MNHNS and SASEGT. The CDR3 length is 15 residues. The CDR3 loop reads CASSPLGQGTHEQYF. For the CDR3, the DNA is TGTGCCAGCAGCCCCCTAGGACAGGGTACCCACGAGCAGTACTTC.

This clone was seen just once. As DNA, the CDR3 is TGTGCCAGCAGCTTGGTAGGGGGTCGAGGCGCTGGCTACACCTTC. Translating it yields CASSLVGGRGAGYTF. The V call is TRBV5-4, the J call TRBJ1-2, with D tentatively TRBD1 (6 bases). Germline V gene lookup returns CDR1 SGHNT and CDR2 YYREEE (reference sequence). The CDR3 contains 15 residues. Trimming stripped 0 bases from V and 7 bases from J, with 16 bases between.

This chain uses TRBV6-5 with TRBJ1-4; weak D call: TRBD1 (6 bases). The CDR3 totals 12 residues. Germline V CDR1 and CDR2: MNHEY, SVGAGI. V gave up 8 bases and J gave up 4 bases, with 8 bases separating them. The CDR3 protein is CASQGNNEKLFF. In DNA, the CDR3 is TGTGCCAGCCAGGGGAATAATGAAAAACTGTTTTTT.

The gene calls are TRBV19 and TRBJ1-2; 8 bases line up with TRBD1. Trimming removed 7 bases from V and 4 bases from J; junction bases left unmatched: 11. The germline gives CDR1 LNHDA, CDR2 SQIVND (reference sequence). The CDR3 is 15 residues long. The CDR3 DNA follows: TGTGCCAGTATTTGGATGGCAGGGGGCCCCTATGGCTACACCTTC. Its protein product is CASIWMAGGPYGYTF.

This chain joins TRBV18 and TRBJ1-1, with a tentative D call TRBD1 (6 bases). The CDR3 spans 15 residues. In germline, CDR1 is KGHSH, CDR2 LQKENI. The V end was cut by 2 bases, the J end by 1 base, with 11 bases between. The CDR3 nucleotides read TGTGCCAGCTCACCAGTCACAGGGACGAACACTGAAGCTTTCTTT. Amino acid sequence: CASSPVTGTNTEAFF.

The chain has TRBV5-4 and TRBJ2-1; 7 bases match TRBD1. J lost 2 bases, V lost 0 bases, and 5 bases had no gene match. Germline V lookup: CDR1 SGHNT, CDR2 YYREEE (reference sequence). The CDR3 is 16 residues long. CDR3 region: CASSLESGGPYNEQFF. The DNA of the CDR3 is TGTGCCAGCAGCTTGGAGTCAGGGGGACCCTACAATGAGCAGTTCTTC.

This chain uses TRBV6-1 with TRBJ2-3; TRBD2 might be the D (6 bases). The CDR3 has 14 amino acids. The V and J ends lost 5 bases and 6 bases respectively, with 15 bases between them. The germline V gene has CDR1 MNHNS and CDR2 SASEGT. Here the CDR3 reads CASSQGDFLDTQYF. CDR3 nucleotide sequence: TGTGCCAGCAGTCAAGGGGACTTTTTGGATACGCAGTATTTT.

V gene TRBV15 combines with J gene TRBJ2-7, with D possibly TRBD2 on 6 matching bases. The CDR3 loop spans 16 amino acids. Trimming pared 0 bases from V and 2 bases from J, leaving 14 bases between. CDR1 is LNHNV, CDR2 YYDKDF, per germline (reference sequence). The CDR3 protein is CATSRDLSGLTYEQYF. CDR3 DNA: TGTGCCACCAGCAGAGATTTGAGCGGGCTTACCTACGAGCAGTACTTC.

This sequence joins TRBV5-1 and TRBJ1-3; tentative D call: TRBD1 (6 bases). Looked up from germline, CDR1 is SGHRS and CDR2 is YFSETQ. This CDR3 contains 17 residues. The V and J ends lost 3 bases and 0 bases respectively, with 16 bases between them. The CDR3 DNA sequence: TGCGCCAGCAGCTGGGGGGCAGCGACAAGCTCTGGAAACACCATATATTTT. Its translation is CASSWGAATSSGNTIYF.

The rearrangement joins TRBV7-3 to TRBJ2-2; a possible D gene is TRBD1 (5 bases). V dropped 4 bases and J dropped 0 bases, with 15 bases sitting between them. The CDR3 is 17 residues long. The germline V gene encodes CDR1 SGHTA and CDR2 FQGTGA. Written as DNA, the CDR3 is TGTGCCAGCAGCTACCTCGTGGGGCCACCGAACACCGGGGAGCTGTTTTTT. Translating it yields CASSYLVGPPNTGELFF.

The V call is TRBV4-1, the J call TRBJ1-2; TRBD1 is a possible D gene (6 bases). Germline V gene data show CDR1 as MGHRA and CDR2 as YSYEKL. CDR3 length: 17 residues. V lost 0 bases, J lost 8 bases, and 22 bases lay in between. The CDR3 coding sequence is TGCGCCAGCAGCCAAGACAGGGGCCCTTTTATGGAATTGGGCTACACCTTC. Its translation is CASSQDRGPFMELGYTF.

The chain recombines TRBV7-6 with TRBJ2-2, with no clear D. V was cut by 3 bases and J by 7 bases, with 3 bases left in between. This CDR3 is 11 amino acids long. Germline lookup yields CDR1 SGHVS and CDR2 FNYEAQ. The CDR3 is CASSLVGELFF. In DNA, the CDR3 is TGTGCCAGCAGCTTGGTCGGGGAGCTGTTTTTT.

Worth noting for this clone: The identical CDR3 is also encoded by other nucleotide sequences in the sample. The chain links TRBV2 to TRBJ1-2, with D possibly being TRBD1 (6 bases). The germline V and J ends were trimmed by 4 bases and 7 bases, with 19 bases remaining between them. The CDR3 has 15 amino acids. CDR1 is SNHLY and CDR2 is FYNNEI in the germline V gene. CDR3 loop: CASSGVGGGAGGYTF. The CDR3 region has the DNA TGTGCCAGCAGTGGGGTCGGGGGGGGCGCCGGTGGCTACACCTTC.

The chain uses TRBV11-3 and TRBJ2-3; 10 nucleotides line up with TRBD2. From germline, CDR1 is SGHNT and CDR2 YENEEA. J lost 4 bases, V lost 2 bases, and 12 bases had no gene match. The CDR3 is 18 residues long. The CDR3 protein is CASSLHLAGGREADTQYF. CDR3 nucleotides: TGTGCCAGCAGCTTACATTTAGCGGGAGGAAGGGAGGCAGATACGCAGTATTTT.

The chain carries TRBV19 and TRBJ1-5; 7 positions agree with TRBD1. The V gene's germline CDR1 is LNHDA and CDR2 SQIVND (reference sequence). J gave up 0 bases and V 9 bases, and 5 bases lay outside the gene matches. The CDR3 contains 14 residues. The CDR3 here is CASRDRPSNQPQHF. CDR3 coding DNA: TGTGCCAGCCGGGACAGACCTAGCAATCAGCCCCAGCATTTT. Full variable domain (outside the CDR3, taken from reference TRBV19 and TRBJ1-5): DGGITQSPKYLFRKEGQNVTLSCEQNLNHDAMYWYRQDPGQGLRLIYYSQIVNDFQKGDIAEGYSVSREKKESFPLTVTSAQKNPTAFYLCASRDRPSNQPQHFGDGTRLSIL.

The chain joins TRBV5-4 to TRBJ1-3; D is unclear. Germline V lookup: CDR1 SGHNT, CDR2 YYREEE (reference sequence). The length of the CDR3 is 13 residues. Trimming took off 0 bases at V and 1 base at J, with 2 bases between the two ends. The CDR3 spells CASSLESGNTIYF. The DNA of the CDR3 is TGTGCCAGCAGCTTGGAGTCTGGAAACACCATATATTTT.

This chain joins TRBV5-8 and TRBJ1-2; D not certain. Germline CDR1 is SGHTS and CDR2 is YDEGEE. V shed 3 bases and J shed 5 bases, with 11 bases lying between them. The CDR3 has 13 residues. CDR3 protein: CASSSFGLYGYTF. The CDR3 DNA sequence: TGTGCCAGCAGCTCCTTTGGGCTTTATGGCTACACCTTC.

This clone was seen a single time. CDR3 in amino acids: CATSRSKDTQYF. The DNA for the CDR3 is TGTGCCACCAGCAGATCCAAAGATACGCAGTATTTT. The chain is built from TRBV15 and TRBJ2-3; D remains unclear. The germline V gene encodes CDR1 LNHNV and CDR2 YYDKDF (reference sequence). The CDR3 is made up of 12 amino acids. Trimming took 2 bases from V and 5 from J, leaving 5 bases between them. Looking up the rest from reference TRBV15 and TRBJ2-3 gives the full variable domain: DAMVIQNPRYQVTQFGKPVTLSCSQTLNHNVMYWYQQKSSQAPKLLFHYYDKDFNNEADTPDNFQSRRPNTSFCFLDIRSPGLGDTAMYLCATSRSKDTQYFGPGTRLTVL.

The V call is TRBV4-1, the J call TRBJ2-5; the D call may be TRBD1 or TRBD2 (5 bases each). Germline V gene sequence: CDR1 MGHRA, CDR2 YSYEKL. Deletions cut 0 bases from V and 1 base from J, with 15 bases between. This CDR3 spans 17 amino acids. CDR3 amino acids: CASSQDQSGSVQETQYF. In DNA, the CDR3 is TGCGCCAGCAGCCAAGATCAGTCAGGGAGTGTCCAAGAGACCCAGTACTTC.

The V gene is TRBV27, the J gene TRBJ2-1, with 9 bases fitting TRBD1. V shed 11 bases and J 9 bases; nucleotides not matched to a gene: 14. The germline V gene has CDR1 MNHEY and CDR2 SMNVEV (reference sequence). The CDR3 sequence is 14 residues long. The CDR3 is CAAAIRTGEVEQFF. In DNA, the CDR3 is TGTGCCGCAGCTATCCGGACAGGGGAGGTTGAGCAGTTCTTC.

This chain connects TRBV6-6 to TRBJ2-3, with TRBD2 matching 13 bases. Germline V gives CDR1 MNHNY, CDR2 SVGAGI (reference sequence). There are 15 residues in the CDR3. After removal of 10 bases from V and 3 bases from J, the junction contained 7 bases not matched to a gene. The CDR3 DNA is TGTGCCACGTCAATACTAGCGGGAGGGACAGATACGCAGTATTTT. Its translation is CATSILAGGTDTQYF.

The V and J genes are TRBV6-5 and TRBJ1-5; D gene unclear. CDR1 is MNHEY, CDR2 SVGAGI, per germline. The CDR3 is 14 amino acids. The ends were cut back, 6 bases at V and 5 bases at J, with 14 bases in the middle. This CDR3 is CASSLGSKDQPQHF. The CDR3 coding sequence is TGTGCCAGCAGCCTCGGGTCCAAAGATCAGCCCCAGCATTTT.